Following are 28 T cell receptor beta chains from one sample sequenced in a study of regulatory T cells in long-lasting Graves disease. Time point reported: newly diagnosed GD, antithyroid drugs for less than 3 months. Following extraction of RNA from PBMCs, that RNA was used to make the TCR library. Arm-PCR of CDR3 regions with iRepertoire HTBI primers generated TCR beta libraries. One entry per CDR3 protein results from TCRdb running MiXCR on the multiplex PCR reads. The sample gives more than 450,000 distinct CDR3 sequences, about a sixth of which show up once; 12% is in the top ten. These same records also appear under a second study, on T cells in Graves' hyperthyroidism and ophthalmopathy.

Sequenced material: peripheral blood mononuclear cells (PBMCs), taken at new diagnosis, from a patient treated with antithyroid drugs. These receptors all stem from a man aged 40-55 years with Graves disease.

This clonotype was detected ten times or more. The CDR3 DNA is TGTGCCAGCAGCTTATTCGAACTAGCGGGGTCATCCTACAATGAGCAGTTCTTC. Its protein product is CASSLFELAGSSYNEQFF. The chain is built from TRBV7-2 and TRBJ2-1, with 10 bases matching TRBD2. The CDR3 has 18 residues. J lost 1 base, V lost 2 bases, and 8 bases had no gene match. CDR1 is SGHTA and CDR2 is FQGNSA in the germline V gene.

This chain uses TRBV11-3 with TRBJ2-7; D not resolved. Between the trimmed V and J ends, which lost 0 bases and 3 bases, there was a span of 6 bases. The CDR3 contains 13 residues. Germline-derived CDR1 and CDR2 are SGHNT and YENEEA. The CDR3 DNA follows: TGTGCCAGCAGCTTAGAAACTCGCTACGAGCAGTACTTC. Its translation: CASSLETRYEQYF. The entire variable domain, with the rest obtained from reference TRBV11-3 and TRBJ2-7, is as follows: EAGVVQSPRYKIIEKKQPVAFWCNPISGHNTLYWYLQNLGQGPELLIRYENEEAVDDSQLPKDRFSAERLKGVDSTLKIQPAELGDSAVYLCASSLETRYEQYFGPGTRLTVT.

This clonotype showed up many times. The rearrangement joins TRBV3-1 to TRBJ1-3, with 9 bases identical to TRBD1. The V and J ends lost 4 bases and 3 bases, in that order; junction bases with no gene match: 10. The germline gives CDR1 LGHDT, CDR2 YNNKEL (reference sequence). The CDR3 has 17 amino acids. The CDR3 spells CASSPIQQGAGGNTIYF. CDR3 in DNA: TGTGCCAGCAGCCCAATCCAACAGGGGGCTGGTGGAAACACCATATATTTT.

In its sample, this clonotype was seen many times. The chain employs TRBV7-2 and TRBJ1-6; D gene unclear. Trimming shortened V by 2 bases and J by 8 bases, and 16 bases separated the two germline ends. The CDR3 loop spans 16 amino acids. In germline, CDR1 is SGHTA, CDR2 FQGNSA. The CDR3 DNA follows: TGTGCCAGCAGCTTAAATTTTCAGGTGACGGATTCACCCCTCCACTTT. It translates to CASSLNFQVTDSPLHF.

Many counts were recorded for this clonotype. This CDR3 reads CSALPGLAYNEQFF. The CDR3 region has the DNA TGCAGTGCCCTTCCGGGACTAGCGTACAATGAGCAGTTCTTC. The V call is TRBV20-1, the J call TRBJ2-1; 10 nucleotides agree with TRBD2. Germline values: CDR1 DFQATT, CDR2 SNEGSKA (reference sequence). V lost 6 bases to trimming and J lost 4 bases; unmatched junction nucleotides: 6. The CDR3 spans 14 residues.

The chain carries TRBV12-3 or TRBV12-4 and TRBJ2-7; 11 bases align to TRBD2. The CDR3 runs 15 residues. After removal of 3 bases from V and 3 bases from J, the junction contained 4 bases not matched to a gene. CDR3 sequence reads: CASSLTSGIDYEQYF. In DNA form, the CDR3 reads TGTGCCAGCAGTTTGACTAGCGGGATAGACTACGAGCAGTACTTC.

This clonotype was detected a few times. The CDR3 DNA is TGTGCCAGCAGCTTATTTCTAGCGGGAGTAACCGGGGAGCTGTTTTTT. Residues: CASSLFLAGVTGELFF. The chain carries TRBV11-2 and TRBJ2-2; 10 nucleotides line up with TRBD2. The length of the CDR3 is 16 residues. Unmatched junction bases numbered 5, after V lost 2 bases and J lost 5 bases. Looked up from germline, CDR1 is SGHAT and CDR2 is FQNNGV.

Only a few counts were recorded for this clonotype. The gene calls are TRBV11-3 and TRBJ1-6, with D perhaps TRBD1 (5 bases). The CDR3 contains 17 residues. Germline V gene lookup returns CDR1 SGHNT and CDR2 YENEEA. V gave up 5 bases and J gave up 4 bases, with 18 bases separating them. DNA for the CDR3: TGTGCCAGCAGCCAAGGGGTTAGGCAGGAATATAATTCACCCCTCCACTTT. Translated, it gives CASSQGVRQEYNSPLHF.

Only a few counts were recorded for this clonotype. The chain combines TRBV10-3 with TRBJ2-7; 10 bases map to TRBD2. CDR3 length: 14 amino acids. With V trimmed by 3 bases and J by 7 bases, 6 bases remained unmatched. Per the germline V gene, CDR1 is ENHRY and CDR2 is SYGVKD. CDR3 nucleotide sequence: TGTGCCATCAGTGACCTAGCGGGAGACAGGGAGCAGTACTTC. Translation: CAISDLAGDREQYF.

This clonotype was recorded at least ten times. The CDR3 spells CASVPDSIYGYTF. CDR3 sequence (DNA): TGTGCCAGCGTCCCGGACTCAATCTATGGCTACACCTTC. This rearrangement joins TRBV2 to TRBJ1-2; D not certain. V was pared by 8 bases and J by 4 bases, with 14 bases between. The CDR3 is 13 residues long. Looked up from germline, CDR1 is SNHLY and CDR2 is FYNNEI.

This clonotype was observed at least ten times. V is TRBV12-5 and J is TRBJ2-1, with 8 bases fitting TRBD1. CDR3 length equals 12 residues. V dropped 5 bases and J dropped 12; count of bases not matched to a gene: 6. The germline V gene encodes CDR1 LGHNT and CDR2 FRNRAP. This CDR3 reads CASGMGTGRQFF. CDR3 nucleotide sequence: TGTGCTAGTGGTATGGGGACAGGTAGGCAGTTCTTC.

The chain recombines TRBV6-2 or TRBV6-3 with TRBJ2-6; D unresolved. V lost 0 bases, J lost 2 bases, and 11 bases lay in between. CDR1 and CDR2 from the germline V gene are MNHEY and SVGEGT. CDR3 length equals 17 residues. The CDR3 nucleotides read TGTGCCAGCAGTTACTCGAGTCGGGCCCCTGGGGCCAACGTCCTGACTTTC. This gives the protein CASSYSSRAPGANVLTF.

This clonotype was seen many times. The chain links TRBV28 to TRBJ2-6; no definite D call. V lost 8 bases, J lost 0 bases, and 5 bases lay in between. CDR1 is MDHEN and CDR2 is SYDVKM in the germline V gene. This CDR3 has 13 amino acids. The CDR3 spells CASEVSGANVLTF. The CDR3 DNA reads TGTGCCAGCGAGGTCTCTGGGGCCAACGTCCTGACTTTC.

The chain employs TRBV6-2 or TRBV6-3 and TRBJ2-7; D ambiguous. CDR3 size: 13 residues. With 2 bases removed from V and 6 bases from J, the gap between germline ends came to 11 bases. In germline, CDR1 is MNHEY, CDR2 SVGEGT. CDR3 in DNA: TGTGCCAGCAGTTACCCGGGCGTGAGCGAGCAGTACTTC. This gives the protein CASSYPGVSEQYF.

This clonotype was detected only a few times. V and J are TRBV6-5 and TRBJ2-6; D unresolved. The CDR3 length is 15 residues. The V gene lost 0 bases and the J gene lost 0 bases, with 3 bases spanning the gap. Germline V lookup: CDR1 MNHEY, CDR2 SVGAGI. The chain's CDR3 is CASSYSGSGANVLTF. The CDR3 nucleotides read TGTGCCAGCAGTTACTCAGGCTCTGGGGCCAACGTCCTGACTTTC.

This clonotype has only a few counts. At one of its ends the junction is not consistent with the germline gene, which may arise from a read error. V and J are TRBV28 and TRBJ2-7; no clear D gene. The CDR3 spans 15 residues. The germline V gene encodes CDR1 MDHEN and CDR2 SYDVKM. The chain's CDR3 is CAGRNPDVLGYEQYF. DNA of the CDR3: TGTGCCGGCAGAAACCCTGACGTATTAGGCTACGAGCAGTACTTC.

This clonotype was observed a handful of times. V usage is TRBV11-2 and J usage is TRBJ2-5; TRBD2 matches at 8 bases. This CDR3 contains 16 residues. V gave up 1 base and J gave up 5 bases; unmatched junction bases: 9. The germline CDR1 and CDR2 sequences are SGHAT and FQNNGV. The CDR3 sequence: CASSLAVGRAGETQYF. CDR3 nucleotide sequence: TGTGCCAGCAGCTTAGCGGTCGGGAGGGCCGGGGAGACCCAGTACTTC. The whole variable domain, filled in from reference TRBV11-2 and TRBJ2-5, reads EAGVAQSPRYKIIEKRQSVAFWCNPISGHATLYWYQQILGQGPKLLIQFQNNGVVDDSQLPKDRFSAERLKGVDSTLKIQPAKLEDSAVYLCASSLAVGRAGETQYFGPGTRLLVL.

V is TRBV12-3 or TRBV12-4 and J is TRBJ2-5; 7 positions match TRBD2. V trimming: 4 bases; J trimming: 3 bases; junction bases outside the gene matches: 11. This CDR3 has 16 residues. DNA of the CDR3: TGTGCCAGCAGTTCACCTCGGCGGGAGACGGAAGAGACCCAGTACTTC. Encoded protein: CASSSPRRETEETQYF.

This clonotype has a count of ten or more. The V gene is TRBV7-3, the J gene TRBJ1-1, with unresolved D. Germline CDR1 is SGHTA and CDR2 is FQGTGA. There are 13 residues in the CDR3. V dropped 1 base and J dropped 5 bases, with 8 bases sitting between them. CDR3 residues: CASSLNPSTEAFF. CDR3 DNA sequence: TGTGCCAGCAGCTTAAATCCCTCTACTGAAGCTTTCTTT.

This chain joins TRBV6-1 and TRBJ1-1; the match to TRBD1 covers 7 bases. The germline V gene encodes CDR1 MNHNS and CDR2 SASEGT. CDR3 length: 13 amino acids. V gave up 5 bases and J gave up 10 bases; unmatched junction bases: 10. The CDR3: CASSHEQGRVAFF. The CDR3 DNA sequence: TGTGCCAGCAGTCACGAACAGGGGAGAGTAGCTTTCTTT.

Ten or more counts support this clonotype. V usage is TRBV28 and J usage is TRBJ2-1; D might be TRBD2 (7 bases). Germline V gene lookup returns CDR1 MDHEN and CDR2 SYDVKM. V gave up 8 bases and J gave up 6 bases, with 23 bases separating them. CDR3 length: 16 amino acids. CDR3 region: CASLGGPVRGGNEQFF. In DNA form, the CDR3 reads TGTGCCAGCCTCGGGGGCCCGGTAAGGGGGGGCAATGAGCAGTTCTTC.

This clonotype was detected a few times. The chain has TRBV20-1 and TRBJ1-6, with TRBD1 identical over 9 bases. The length of the CDR3 is 15 residues. Germline CDR1 and CDR2: DFQATT and SNEGSKA (reference sequence). Trimming cost V 3 bases and J 3 bases; bases outside gene matches: 3. DNA for the CDR3: TGCAGTGCTAGCCGGGACAGGGTCTATAATTCACCCCTCCACTTT. This codes for CSASRDRVYNSPLHF.

The rearrangement uses TRBV28 and TRBJ1-4, with TRBD1 matching 8 bases. The junction had 4 bases not matched to a gene; V was cut back by 7 bases and J by 6 bases. CDR1 and CDR2 from the germline V gene are MDHEN and SYDVKM. The CDR3 is made up of 13 amino acids. CDR3 region: CASIGTGDEKLFF. The DNA of the CDR3 is TGTGCCAGCATCGGGACAGGAGATGAAAAACTGTTTTTT. The whole variable domain, filled in from reference TRBV28 and TRBJ1-4, reads DVKVTQSSRYLVKRTGEKVFLECVQDMDHENMFWYRQDPGLGLRLIYFSYDVKMKEKGDIPEGYSVSREKKERFSLILESASTNQTSMYLCASIGTGDEKLFFGSGTQLSVL.

This clonotype was detected ten times or more. This chain links TRBV20-1 with TRBJ2-7; 7 bases are shared with TRBD1. V gave up 6 bases and J gave up 0 bases; unmatched junction bases: 8. Looked up from germline, CDR1 is DFQATT and CDR2 is SNEGSKA (reference sequence). The CDR3 extends over 14 amino acids. The CDR3 here is CSAMTGSSSYEQYF. CDR3 bases: TGCAGTGCCATGACAGGGTCGAGCTCCTACGAGCAGTACTTC.

The chain recombines TRBV20-1 with TRBJ2-2; 11 positions agree with TRBD2. Unmatched junction bases numbered 13, after V lost 6 bases and J lost 4 bases. CDR3 length equals 17 residues. The V gene's germline CDR1 is DFQATT and CDR2 SNEGSKA (reference sequence). The CDR3 here is CSARPGLAGRVTGELFF. In DNA form, the CDR3 reads TGCAGTGCAAGGCCCGGACTAGCGGGTCGGGTCACCGGGGAGCTGTTTTTT.

The sample holds many counts of this clonotype. The chain couples TRBV12-3 or TRBV12-4 to TRBJ1-1, with D possibly being TRBD1 (6 bases). The CDR3 extends over 17 amino acids. V dropped 9 bases and J dropped 4 bases, with 27 bases sitting between them. CDR3 nucleotide sequence: TGTGCCAGTAGGTACGGGGGGCGCAGACTTCGTCGCACTGAAGCTTTCTTT. This sequence encodes CASRYGGRRLRRTEAFF.

This clonotype showed up just a few times. The rearrangement uses TRBV6-2 or TRBV6-3 and TRBJ2-6; 8 positions agree with TRBD1. Trimming at V came to 0 bases and at J to 0 bases, leaving 10 bases not matched to a gene. From germline, CDR1 is MNHEY and CDR2 SVGEGT. The CDR3 length is 20 residues. The CDR3 nucleotides read TGTGCCAGCAGTTACTCAAGCCTCGGACAGGGTGGCTCTGGGGCCAACGTCCTGACTTTC. As protein: CASSYSSLGQGGSGANVLTF.

V gene TRBV6-1 combines with J gene TRBJ1-5; D might be TRBD1 (5 bases). Germline lookup yields CDR1 MNHNS and CDR2 SASEGT. This CDR3 comprises 13 residues. The V end lost 11 bases, the J end lost 7 bases, and 18 bases lay between the germline ends. The chain's CDR3 is CAGLGGPGQPQHF. The CDR3, as DNA: TGTGCCGGGCTGGGGGGTCCCGGCCAGCCCCAGCATTTT.